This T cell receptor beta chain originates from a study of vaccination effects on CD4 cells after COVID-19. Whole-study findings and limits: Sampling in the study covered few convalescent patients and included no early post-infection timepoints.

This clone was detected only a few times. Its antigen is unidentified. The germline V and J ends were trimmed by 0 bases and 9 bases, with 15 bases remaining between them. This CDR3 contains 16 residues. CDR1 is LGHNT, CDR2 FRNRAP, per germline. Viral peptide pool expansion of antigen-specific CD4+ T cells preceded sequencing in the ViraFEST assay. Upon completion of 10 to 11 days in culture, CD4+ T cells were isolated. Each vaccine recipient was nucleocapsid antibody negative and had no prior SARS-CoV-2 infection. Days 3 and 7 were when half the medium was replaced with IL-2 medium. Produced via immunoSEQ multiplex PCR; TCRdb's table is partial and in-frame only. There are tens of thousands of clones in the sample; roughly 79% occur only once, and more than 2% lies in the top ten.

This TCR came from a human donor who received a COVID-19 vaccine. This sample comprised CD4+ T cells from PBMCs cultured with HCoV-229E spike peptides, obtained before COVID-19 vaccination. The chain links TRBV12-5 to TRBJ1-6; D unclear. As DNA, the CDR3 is TGTGCTAGTGGTTTGGTACTAGGCCCCGAGGGTTCACCCCTCCACTTT. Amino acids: CASGLVLGPEGSPLHF.